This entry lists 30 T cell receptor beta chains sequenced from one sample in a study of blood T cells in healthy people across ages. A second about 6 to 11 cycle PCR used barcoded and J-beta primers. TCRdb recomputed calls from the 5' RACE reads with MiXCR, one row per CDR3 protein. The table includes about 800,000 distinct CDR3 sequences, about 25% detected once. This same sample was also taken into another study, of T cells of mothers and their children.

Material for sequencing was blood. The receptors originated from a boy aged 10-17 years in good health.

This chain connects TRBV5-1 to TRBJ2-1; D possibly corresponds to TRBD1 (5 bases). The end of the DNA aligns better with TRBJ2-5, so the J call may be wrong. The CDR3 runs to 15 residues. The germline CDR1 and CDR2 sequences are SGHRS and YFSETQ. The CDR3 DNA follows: TGCGCCAGCAGCTCAGGAGTGACAGCCCAAGAGACCCAGTACTTC. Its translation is CASSSGVTAQETQYF.

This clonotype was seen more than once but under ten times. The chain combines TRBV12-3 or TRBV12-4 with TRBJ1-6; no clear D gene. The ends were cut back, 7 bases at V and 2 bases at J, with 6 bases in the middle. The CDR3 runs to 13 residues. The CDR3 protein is CASTPAYNSPLHF. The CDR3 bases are TGTGCCAGCACACCGGCCTATAATTCACCCCTCCACTTT.

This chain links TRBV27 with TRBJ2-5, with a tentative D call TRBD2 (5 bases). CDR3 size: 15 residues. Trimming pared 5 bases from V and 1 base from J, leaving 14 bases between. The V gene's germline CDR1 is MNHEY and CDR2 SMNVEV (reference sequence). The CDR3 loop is CASSLVARTQETQYF. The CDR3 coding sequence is TGTGCCAGCAGTCTTGTAGCGAGAACCCAAGAGACCCAGTACTTC.

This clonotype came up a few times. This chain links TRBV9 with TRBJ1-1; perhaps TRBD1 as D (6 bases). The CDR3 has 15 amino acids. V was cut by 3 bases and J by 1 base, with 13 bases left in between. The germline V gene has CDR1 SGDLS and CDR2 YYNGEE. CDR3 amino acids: CASSETGATNTEAFF. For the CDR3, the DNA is TGTGCCAGCAGCGAGACAGGAGCGACGAACACTGAAGCTTTCTTT. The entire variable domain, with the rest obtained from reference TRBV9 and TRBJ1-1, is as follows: DSGVTQTPKHLITATGQRVTLRCSPRSGDLSVYWYQQSLDQGLQFLIQYYNGEERAKGNILERFSAQQFPDLHSELNLSSLELGDSALYFCASSETGATNTEAFFGQGTRLTVV.

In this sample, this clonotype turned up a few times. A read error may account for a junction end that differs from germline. The CDR3 sequence is CASSSQTGGDEQYF. The CDR3 nucleotides are TGCGCCAGCAGCTCCCAGACAGGGGGCGACGAGCAGTACTTC. The J gene is TRBJ2-7, the V gene TRBV7-9, with 10 nucleotides matching TRBD1. CDR1 and CDR2 (germline): SEHNR, FQNEAQ (reference sequence). This CDR3 spans 14 amino acids.

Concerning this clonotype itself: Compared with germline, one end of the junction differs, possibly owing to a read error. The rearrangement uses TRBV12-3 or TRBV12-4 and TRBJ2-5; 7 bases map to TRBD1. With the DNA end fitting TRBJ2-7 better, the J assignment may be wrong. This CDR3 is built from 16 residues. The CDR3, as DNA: TGTGACAGCAGTTTAACGGGGTCAGGGGGAAACTACGAGCAGTACTTC. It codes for CDSSLTGSGGNYEQYF.

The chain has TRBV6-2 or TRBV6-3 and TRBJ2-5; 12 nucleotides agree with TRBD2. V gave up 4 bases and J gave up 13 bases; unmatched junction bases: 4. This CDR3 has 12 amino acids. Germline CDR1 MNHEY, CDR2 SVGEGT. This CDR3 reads CASSFSSGRGYF. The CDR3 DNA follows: TGTGCCAGCAGTTTCTCTAGCGGGAGGGGGTACTTC.

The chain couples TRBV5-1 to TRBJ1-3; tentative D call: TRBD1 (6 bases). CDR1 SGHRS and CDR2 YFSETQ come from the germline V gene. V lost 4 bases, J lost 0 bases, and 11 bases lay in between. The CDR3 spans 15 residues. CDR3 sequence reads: CASSRTDSSGNTIYF. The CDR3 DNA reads TGCGCCAGCAGCCGTACGGACAGCTCTGGAAACACCATATATTTT. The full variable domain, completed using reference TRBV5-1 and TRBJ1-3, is KAGVTQTPRYLIKTRGQQVTLSCSPISGHRSVSWYQQTPGQGLQFLFEYFSETQRNKGNFPGRFSGRQFSNSRSEMNVSTLELGDSALYLCASSRTDSSGNTIYFGEGSWLTVV.

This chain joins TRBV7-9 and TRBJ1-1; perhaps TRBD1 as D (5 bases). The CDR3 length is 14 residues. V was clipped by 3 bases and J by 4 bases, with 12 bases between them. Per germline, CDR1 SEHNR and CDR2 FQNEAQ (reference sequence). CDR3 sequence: CASSFGPGTTEAFF. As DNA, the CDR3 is TGTGCCAGCAGCTTCGGACCAGGGACCACTGAAGCTTTCTTT.

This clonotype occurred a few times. The CDR3 here is CSAIVSAGGSYNEQFF. CDR3 coding DNA: TGCAGTGCTATAGTCTCGGCCGGTGGCTCCTACAATGAGCAGTTCTTC. The V gene is TRBV20-1, the J gene TRBJ2-1; D is unresolved. Trimming took 4 bases from V and 0 from J, leaving 16 bases between them. This CDR3 spans 16 amino acids. Germline values: CDR1 DFQATT, CDR2 SNEGSKA (reference sequence).

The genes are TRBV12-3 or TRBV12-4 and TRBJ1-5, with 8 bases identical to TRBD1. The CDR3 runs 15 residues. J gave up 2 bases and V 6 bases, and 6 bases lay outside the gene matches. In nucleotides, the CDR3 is TGTGCCAGCAGCAAGACAGGGGACGGCAATCAGCCCCAGCATTTT. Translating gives CASSKTGDGNQPQHF.

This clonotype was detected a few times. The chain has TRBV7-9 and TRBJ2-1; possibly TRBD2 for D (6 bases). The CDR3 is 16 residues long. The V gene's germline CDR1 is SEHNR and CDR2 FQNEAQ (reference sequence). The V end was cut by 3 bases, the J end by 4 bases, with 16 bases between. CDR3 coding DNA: TGTGCCAGCAGCTTCGGACTATCCCACCCTTACAATGAGCAGTTCTTC. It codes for CASSFGLSHPYNEQFF.

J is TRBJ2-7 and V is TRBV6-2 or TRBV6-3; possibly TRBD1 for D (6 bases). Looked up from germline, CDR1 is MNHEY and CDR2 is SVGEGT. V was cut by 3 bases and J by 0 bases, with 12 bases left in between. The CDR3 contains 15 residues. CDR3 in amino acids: CASSYDNRASYEQYF. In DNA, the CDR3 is TGTGCCAGCAGTTATGATAACAGGGCCTCCTACGAGCAGTACTTC.

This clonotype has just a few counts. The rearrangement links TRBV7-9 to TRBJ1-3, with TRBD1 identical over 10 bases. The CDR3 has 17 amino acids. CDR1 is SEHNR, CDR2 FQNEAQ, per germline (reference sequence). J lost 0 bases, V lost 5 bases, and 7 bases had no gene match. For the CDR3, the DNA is TGTGCCAGCAGCACCAGACAGGGGGCCAGCTCTGGAAACACCATATATTTT. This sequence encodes CASSTRQGASSGNTIYF.

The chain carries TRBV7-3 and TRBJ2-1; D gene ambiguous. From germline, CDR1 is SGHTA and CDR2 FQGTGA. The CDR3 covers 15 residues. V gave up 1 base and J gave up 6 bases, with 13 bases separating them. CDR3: CASSLIVGSANEQFF. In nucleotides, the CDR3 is TGTGCCAGCAGCTTAATTGTAGGGTCTGCCAATGAGCAGTTCTTC.

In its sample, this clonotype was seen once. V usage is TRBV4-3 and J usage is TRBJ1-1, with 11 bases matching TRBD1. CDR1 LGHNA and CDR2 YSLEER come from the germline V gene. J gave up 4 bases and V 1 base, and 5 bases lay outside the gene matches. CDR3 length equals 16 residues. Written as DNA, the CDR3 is TGCGCCAGCAGCCAAGCTGGACAGGGGGCCTTCACTGAAGCTTTCTTT. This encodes CASSQAGQGAFTEAFF.

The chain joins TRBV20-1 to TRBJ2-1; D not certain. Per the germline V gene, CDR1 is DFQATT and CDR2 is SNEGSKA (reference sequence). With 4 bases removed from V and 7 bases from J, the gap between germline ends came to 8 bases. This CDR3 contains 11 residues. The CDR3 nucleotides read TGCAGTGCTAAACTCGCGAATGAGCAGTTCTTC. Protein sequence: CSAKLANEQFF.

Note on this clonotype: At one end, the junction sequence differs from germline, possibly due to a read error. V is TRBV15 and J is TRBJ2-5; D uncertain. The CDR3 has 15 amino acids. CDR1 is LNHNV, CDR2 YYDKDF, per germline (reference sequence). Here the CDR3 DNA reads TGTGCCACCAACAGAGATAGGACGCTGCAAGAGACCCAGTACTTC. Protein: CATNRDRTLQETQYF.

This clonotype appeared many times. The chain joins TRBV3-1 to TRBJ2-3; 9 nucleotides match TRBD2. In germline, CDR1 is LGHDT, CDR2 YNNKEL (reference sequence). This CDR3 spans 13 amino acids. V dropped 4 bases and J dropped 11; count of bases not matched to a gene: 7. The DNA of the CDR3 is TGTGCCAGCAGCCTAGTCGGCGGGGGGGTGCAGTATTTT. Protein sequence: CASSLVGGGVQYF.

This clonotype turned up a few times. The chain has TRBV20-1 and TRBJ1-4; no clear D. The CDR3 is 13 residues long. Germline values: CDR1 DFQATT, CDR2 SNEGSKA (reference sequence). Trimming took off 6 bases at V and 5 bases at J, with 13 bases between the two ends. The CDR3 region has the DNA TGCAGTGCCCCTTCGGGGAAGAATGAAAAACTGTTTTTT. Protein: CSAPSGKNEKLFF.

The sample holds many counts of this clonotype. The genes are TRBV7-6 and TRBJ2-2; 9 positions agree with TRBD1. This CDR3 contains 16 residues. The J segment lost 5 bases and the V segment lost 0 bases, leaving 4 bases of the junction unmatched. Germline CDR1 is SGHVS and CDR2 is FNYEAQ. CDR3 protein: CASSLAKGTGTGELFF. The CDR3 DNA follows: TGTGCCAGCAGCTTAGCGAAAGGGACAGGGACCGGGGAGCTGTTTTTT.

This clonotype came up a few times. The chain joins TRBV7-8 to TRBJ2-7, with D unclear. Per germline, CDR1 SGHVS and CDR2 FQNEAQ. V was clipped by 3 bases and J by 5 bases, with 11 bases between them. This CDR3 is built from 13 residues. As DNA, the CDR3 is TGTGCCAGCAGCTTTACCGATCTTGACGAGCAGTACTTC. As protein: CASSFTDLDEQYF.

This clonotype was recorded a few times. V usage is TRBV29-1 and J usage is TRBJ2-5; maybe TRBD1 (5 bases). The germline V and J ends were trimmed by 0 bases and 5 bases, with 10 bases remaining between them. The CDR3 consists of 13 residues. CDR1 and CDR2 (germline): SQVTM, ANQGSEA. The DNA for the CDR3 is TGCAGCGTTGAAGAACAGGTCCGGGAGACCCAGTACTTC. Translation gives CSVEEQVRETQYF.

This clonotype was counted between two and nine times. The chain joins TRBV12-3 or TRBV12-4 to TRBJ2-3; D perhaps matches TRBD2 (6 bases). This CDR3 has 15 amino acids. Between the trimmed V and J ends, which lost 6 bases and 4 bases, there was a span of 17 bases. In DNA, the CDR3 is TGTGCCAGCAGGCAACTAGCAGGTCCCGCAGATACGCAGTATTTT. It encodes CASRQLAGPADTQYF.

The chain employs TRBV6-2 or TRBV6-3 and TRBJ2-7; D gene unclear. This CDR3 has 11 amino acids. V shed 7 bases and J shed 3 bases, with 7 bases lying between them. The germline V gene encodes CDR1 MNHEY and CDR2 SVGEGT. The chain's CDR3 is CASTRDYEQYF. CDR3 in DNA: TGTGCCAGCACCAGAGACTACGAGCAGTACTTC.

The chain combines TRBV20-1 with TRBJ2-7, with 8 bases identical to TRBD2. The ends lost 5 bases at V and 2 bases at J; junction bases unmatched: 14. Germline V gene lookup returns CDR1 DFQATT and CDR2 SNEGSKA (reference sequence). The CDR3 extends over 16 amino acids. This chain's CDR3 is CSAHIPPGGGTYEQYF. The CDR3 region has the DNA TGCAGTGCTCATATCCCCCCTGGCGGGGGGACCTACGAGCAGTACTTC.

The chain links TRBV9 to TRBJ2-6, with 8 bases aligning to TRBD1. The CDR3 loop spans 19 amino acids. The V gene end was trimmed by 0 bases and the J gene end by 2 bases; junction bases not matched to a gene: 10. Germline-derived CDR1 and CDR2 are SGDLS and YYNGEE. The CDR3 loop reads CASSVAFMAGGTGANVLTF. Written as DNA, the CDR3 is TGTGCCAGCAGCGTAGCTTTTATGGCAGGGGGCACTGGGGCCAACGTCCTGACTTTC.

CDR3 DNA: TGTGCCAGCAGTGAGTCAGGGATATCCTACGAGCAGTACTTC. Residues: CASSESGISYEQYF. This rearrangement joins TRBV25-1 to TRBJ2-5, with a weak D call TRBD1 (5 bases). The DNA end lines up better with TRBJ2-7; the J call may be wrong. The CDR3 sequence is 14 residues long. The germline V gene encodes CDR1 MGHDK and CDR2 SYGVNS.

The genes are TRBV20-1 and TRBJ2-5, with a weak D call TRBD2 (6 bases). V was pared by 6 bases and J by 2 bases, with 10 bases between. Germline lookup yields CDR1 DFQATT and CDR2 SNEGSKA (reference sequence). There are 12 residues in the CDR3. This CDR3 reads CSATRQQETQYF. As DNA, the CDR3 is TGCAGTGCGACTAGACAGCAAGAGACCCAGTACTTC.

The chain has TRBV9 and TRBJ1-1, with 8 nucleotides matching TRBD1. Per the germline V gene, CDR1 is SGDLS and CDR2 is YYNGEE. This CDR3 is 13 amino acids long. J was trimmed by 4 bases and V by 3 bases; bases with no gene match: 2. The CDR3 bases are TGTGCCAGCAGCGGACAGGGGCGCACTGAAGCTTTCTTT. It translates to CASSGQGRTEAFF.